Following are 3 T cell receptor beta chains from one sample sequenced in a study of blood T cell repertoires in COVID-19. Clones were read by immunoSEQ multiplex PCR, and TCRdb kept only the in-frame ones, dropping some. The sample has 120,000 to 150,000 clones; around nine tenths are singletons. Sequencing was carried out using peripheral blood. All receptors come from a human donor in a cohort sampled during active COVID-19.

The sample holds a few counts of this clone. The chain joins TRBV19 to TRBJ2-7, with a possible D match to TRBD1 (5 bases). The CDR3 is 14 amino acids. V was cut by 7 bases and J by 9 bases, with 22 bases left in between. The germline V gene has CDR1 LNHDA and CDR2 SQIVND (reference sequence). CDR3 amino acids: CASTKSGTGSRQYF. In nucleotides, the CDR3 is TGTGCCAGTACCAAGTCCGGAACAGGTTCAAGGCAGTACTTC.

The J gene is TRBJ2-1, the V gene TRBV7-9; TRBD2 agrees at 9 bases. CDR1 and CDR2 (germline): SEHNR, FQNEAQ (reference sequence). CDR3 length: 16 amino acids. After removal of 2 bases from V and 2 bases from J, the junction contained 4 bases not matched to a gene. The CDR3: CASSLSGGPPYNEQFF. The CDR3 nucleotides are TGTGCCAGCAGCTTAAGCGGGGGGCCACCCTACAATGAGCAGTTCTTC.

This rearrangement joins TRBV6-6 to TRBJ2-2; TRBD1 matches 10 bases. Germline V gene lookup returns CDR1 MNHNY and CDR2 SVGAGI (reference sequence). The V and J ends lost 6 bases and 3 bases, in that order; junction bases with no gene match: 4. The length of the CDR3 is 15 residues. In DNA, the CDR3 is TGTGCCAGCAGCCGGGACAGGGGATACACCGGGGAGCTGTTTTTT. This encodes CASSRDRGYTGELFF.